This T cell receptor beta chain was identified during a study of T cell clonality in common variable immunodeficiency. General study findings and limits: Fewer deletions and N-nucleotide insertions were reportedly seen in common variable immunodeficiency TCR beta sequences. Compared with healthy controls, CVID subjects showed increased TCRbeta clonality, mostly in about a third.

CDR3 size: 15 residues. Trimming removed 0 bases at V and 0 bases at J, with 9 bases between. Germline loops: CDR1 SGHRS, CDR2 YFSETQ. This clone was seen at least ten times. Its antigen is unknown. The sequenced fragment ends 3 residues before the CDR3 boundary, so the rest is inferred from the germline J gene. Each donor provided roughly 4.5 to 8.5 ml of heparinized whole blood. Only in-frame clones appear in the TCRdb table, and some are missing; sequencing was by immunoSEQ multiplex PCR. Listed here are approximately 46,000 clones without any singletons, the top ten holding about 5.9%. The chain recombines TRBV5-1 with TRBJ1-2; D ambiguous. The source material was peripheral blood mononuclear cells. This TCR came from a person aged 18-70 years in good health. The covered CDR3 bases are TGCGCCAGCAGCTTGGGGCCAGATTCTAACTATGGC. Translating gives CASSLGPDSNYG. The CDR3 in full is CASSLGPDSNYGYTF.